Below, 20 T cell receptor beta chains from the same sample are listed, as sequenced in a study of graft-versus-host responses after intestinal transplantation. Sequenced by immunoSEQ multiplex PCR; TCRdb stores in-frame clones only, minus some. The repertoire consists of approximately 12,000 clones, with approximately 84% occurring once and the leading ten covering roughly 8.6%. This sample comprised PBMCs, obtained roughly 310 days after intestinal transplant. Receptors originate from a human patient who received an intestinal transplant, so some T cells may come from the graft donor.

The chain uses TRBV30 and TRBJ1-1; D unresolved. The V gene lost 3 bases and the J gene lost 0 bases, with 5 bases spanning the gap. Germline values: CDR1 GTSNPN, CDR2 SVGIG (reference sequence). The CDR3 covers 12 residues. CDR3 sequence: CAWSGMNTEAFF. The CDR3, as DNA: TGTGCCTGGAGCGGTATGAACACTGAAGCTTTCTTT.

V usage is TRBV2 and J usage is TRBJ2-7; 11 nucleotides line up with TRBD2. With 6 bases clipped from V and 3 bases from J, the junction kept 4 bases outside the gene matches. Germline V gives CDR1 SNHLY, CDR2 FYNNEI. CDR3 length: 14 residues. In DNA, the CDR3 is TGTGCCAGCAGGCAGACTAGCGGGAACTACGAGCAGTACTTC. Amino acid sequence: CASRQTSGNYEQYF.

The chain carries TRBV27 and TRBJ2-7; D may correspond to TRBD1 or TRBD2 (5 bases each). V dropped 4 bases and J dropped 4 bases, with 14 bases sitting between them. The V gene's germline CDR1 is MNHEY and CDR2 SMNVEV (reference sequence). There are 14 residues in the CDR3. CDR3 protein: CASSSLAGRYEQYF. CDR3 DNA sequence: TGTGCCAGCAGTTCCCTGGCAGGGAGATACGAGCAGTACTTC.

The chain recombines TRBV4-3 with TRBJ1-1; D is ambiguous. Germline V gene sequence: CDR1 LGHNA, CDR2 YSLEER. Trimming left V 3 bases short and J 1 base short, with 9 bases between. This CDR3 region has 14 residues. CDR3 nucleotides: TGCGCCAGCAGCCAGGCTCATTGGAACACTGAAGCTTTCTTT. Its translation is CASSQAHWNTEAFF.

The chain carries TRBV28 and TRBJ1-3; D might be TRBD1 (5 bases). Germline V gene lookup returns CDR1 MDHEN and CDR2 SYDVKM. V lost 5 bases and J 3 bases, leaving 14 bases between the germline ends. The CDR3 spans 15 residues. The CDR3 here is CASSPRGGSGNTIYF. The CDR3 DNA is TGTGCCAGCAGTCCGCGCGGGGGAAGTGGAAACACCATATATTTT.

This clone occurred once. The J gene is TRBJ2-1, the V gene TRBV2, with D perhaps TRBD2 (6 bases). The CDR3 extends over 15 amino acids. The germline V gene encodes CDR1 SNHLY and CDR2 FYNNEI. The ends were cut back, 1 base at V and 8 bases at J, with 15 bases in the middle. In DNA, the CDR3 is TGTGCCAGCAGTGAAGTGGGAGGCCAAAGGGATGAGCAGTTCTTC. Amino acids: CASSEVGGQRDEQFF.

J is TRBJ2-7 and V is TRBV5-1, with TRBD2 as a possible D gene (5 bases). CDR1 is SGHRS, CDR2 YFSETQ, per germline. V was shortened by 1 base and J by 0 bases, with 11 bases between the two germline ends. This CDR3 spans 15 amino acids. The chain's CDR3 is CASSLNQRLSYEQYF. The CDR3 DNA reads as TGCGCCAGCAGCTTGAACCAGCGGCTCTCCTACGAGCAGTACTTC.

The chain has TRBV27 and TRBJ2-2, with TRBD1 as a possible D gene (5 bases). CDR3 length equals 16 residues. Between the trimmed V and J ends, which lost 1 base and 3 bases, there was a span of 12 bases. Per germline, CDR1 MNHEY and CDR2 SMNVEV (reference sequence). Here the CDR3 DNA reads TGTGCCAGCAGTTTATTGTGGGGCAGGCACACCGGGGAGCTGTTTTTT. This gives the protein CASSLLWGRHTGELFF.

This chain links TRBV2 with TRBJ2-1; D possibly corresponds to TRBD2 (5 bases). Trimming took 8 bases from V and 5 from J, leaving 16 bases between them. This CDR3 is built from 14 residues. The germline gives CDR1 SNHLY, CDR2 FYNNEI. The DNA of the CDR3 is TGTGCCAGCGGTACTAGTTTCGGCCACAATGAGCAGTTCTTC. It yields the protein CASGTSFGHNEQFF.

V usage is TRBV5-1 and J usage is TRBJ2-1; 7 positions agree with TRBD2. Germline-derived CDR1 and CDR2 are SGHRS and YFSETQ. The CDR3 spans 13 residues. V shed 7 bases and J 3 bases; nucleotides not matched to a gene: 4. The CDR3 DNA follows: TGCGCCAGCGGACCTAGCGGCTACAATGAGCAGTTCTTC. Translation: CASGPSGYNEQFF.

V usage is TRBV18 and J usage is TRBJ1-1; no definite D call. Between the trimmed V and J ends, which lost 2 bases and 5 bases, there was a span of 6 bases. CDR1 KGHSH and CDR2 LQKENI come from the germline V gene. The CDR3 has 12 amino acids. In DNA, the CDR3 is TGTGCCAGCTCACCAGCTGGTACTGAAGCTTTCTTT. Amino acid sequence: CASSPAGTEAFF.

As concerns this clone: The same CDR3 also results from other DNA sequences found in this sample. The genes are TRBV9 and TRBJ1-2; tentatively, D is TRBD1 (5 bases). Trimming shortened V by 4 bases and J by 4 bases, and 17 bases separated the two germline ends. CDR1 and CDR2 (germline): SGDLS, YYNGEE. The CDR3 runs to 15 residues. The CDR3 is CASSFTDSLGYGYTF. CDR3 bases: TGTGCCAGCAGCTTTACCGACAGCCTTGGCTATGGCTACACCTTC.

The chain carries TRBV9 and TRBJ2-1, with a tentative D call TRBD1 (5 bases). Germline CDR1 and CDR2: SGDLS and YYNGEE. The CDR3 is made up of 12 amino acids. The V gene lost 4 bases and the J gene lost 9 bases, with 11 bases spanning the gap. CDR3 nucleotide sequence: TGTGCCAGCAGCCCCGGACATCTTGAGCAGTTCTTC. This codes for CASSPGHLEQFF.

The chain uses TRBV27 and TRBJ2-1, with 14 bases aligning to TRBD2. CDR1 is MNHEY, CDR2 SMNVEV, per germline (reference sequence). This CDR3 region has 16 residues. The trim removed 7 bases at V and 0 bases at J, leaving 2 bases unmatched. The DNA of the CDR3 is TGTGCCAGCAAGGGGACTAGCGGGAGCTCCTACAATGAGCAGTTCTTC. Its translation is CASKGTSGSSYNEQFF.

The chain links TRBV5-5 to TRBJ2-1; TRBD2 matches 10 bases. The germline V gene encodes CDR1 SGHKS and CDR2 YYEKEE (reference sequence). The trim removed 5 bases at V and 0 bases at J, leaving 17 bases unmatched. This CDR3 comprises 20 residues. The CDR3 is CASRYAGTSVSKSSYNEQFF. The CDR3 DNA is TGTGCCAGCAGATATGCCGGGACTAGCGTATCCAAGAGCTCCTACAATGAGCAGTTCTTC.

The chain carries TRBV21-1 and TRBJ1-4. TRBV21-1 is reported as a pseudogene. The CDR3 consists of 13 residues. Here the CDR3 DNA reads TGTGCCAGCAGCAAAGGATCGGGGGAAAAACTGTTTTTT. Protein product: CASSKGSGEKLFF.

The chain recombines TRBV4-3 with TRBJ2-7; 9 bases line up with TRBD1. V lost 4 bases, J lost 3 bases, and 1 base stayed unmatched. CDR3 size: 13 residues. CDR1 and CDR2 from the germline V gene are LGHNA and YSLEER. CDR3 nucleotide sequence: TGCGCCAGCAGCCCGGACAGGGGCTACGAGCAGTACTTC. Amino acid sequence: CASSPDRGYEQYF.

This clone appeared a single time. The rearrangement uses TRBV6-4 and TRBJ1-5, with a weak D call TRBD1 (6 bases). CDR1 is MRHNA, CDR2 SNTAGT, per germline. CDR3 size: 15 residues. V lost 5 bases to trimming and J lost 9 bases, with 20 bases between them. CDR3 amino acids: CASSIGNREDRPQHF. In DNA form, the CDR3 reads TGTGCCAGCAGTATCGGGAACAGGGAGGATCGGCCCCAGCATTTT.

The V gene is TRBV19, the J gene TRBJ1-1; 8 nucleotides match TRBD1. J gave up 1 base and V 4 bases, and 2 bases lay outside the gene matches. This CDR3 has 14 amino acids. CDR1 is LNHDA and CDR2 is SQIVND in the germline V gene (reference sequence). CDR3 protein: CASSKQGGNTEAFF. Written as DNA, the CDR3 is TGTGCCAGTAGTAAACAGGGGGGGAACACTGAAGCTTTCTTT.

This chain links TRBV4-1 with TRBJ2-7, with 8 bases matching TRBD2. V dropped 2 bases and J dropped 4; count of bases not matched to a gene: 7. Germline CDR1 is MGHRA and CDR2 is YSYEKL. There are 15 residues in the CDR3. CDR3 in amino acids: CASSQILAEQYEQYF. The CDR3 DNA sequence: TGCGCCAGCAGCCAAATACTAGCGGAACAATACGAGCAGTACTTC.